Sequencing of this T cell receptor (beta chain) was carried out in a study of T cells expressing NK-cell markers. General study results and limits: In a few donors, these clonotypes also led the CD3+CD56-NKG2C+ fraction.

This CDR3 has 15 amino acids. Germline assignment: CDR1 MNHEY and CDR2 SMNVEV (reference sequence). TCRdb re-called the 5' RACE reads, yielding one record per CDR3 amino acid sequence without DNA. The sample table includes approximately 420,000 distinct CDR3 sequences. On this clonotype: Its specificity is unknown.

Sequenced sample: blood T cells: a sorted CD56 or NKG2C T cell subset, CD4+ or CD8+ T cells, or bulk PBMC T cells (not recorded which). The sequence derives from a woman aged 50 to 65 in good health. This chain connects TRBV27 to TRBJ2-7; lacking DNA, the TRBD2 call made by TCRdb goes unchecked. The chain's CDR3 is CASSILAGGPNEQYF.